These 5 T cell receptor beta chains were all obtained from the same sample, sequenced in a study of shared clonotypes between healthy human individuals. Assay used: immunoSEQ multiplex PCR; TCRdb lists only in-frame clones, some missing. The data show fewer than 3 million clones, with around 92% seen just once and 0.37% held by the top ten. The sample was naive CD4+ T cells from PBMCs. As for subset: CD45RA+ positively selected. All receptors derive from a man younger than 35 in good health. Some clones in this sample may be carry-over from other donors' samples.

This chain links TRBV5-4 with TRBJ1-1, with 9 nucleotides matching TRBD1. The germline gives CDR1 SGHNT, CDR2 YYREEE (reference sequence). CDR3 length equals 15 residues. V gave up 1 base and J gave up 6 bases; unmatched junction bases: 7. CDR3 coding DNA: TGTGCCAGCAGCTTGATGGGACAGGGTAATCCTGAAGCTTTCTTT. This codes for CASSLMGQGNPEAFF.

The chain is built from TRBV7-3 and TRBJ2-7, with TRBD2 matching over 9 bases. Germline V CDR1 and CDR2: SGHTA, FQGTGA. Germline trimming cut 11 bases from V and 0 bases from J; bases unmatched to any gene: 8. CDR3 size: 14 residues. CDR3 amino acids: CARVAGGISYEQYF. CDR3 nucleotide sequence: TGTGCCCGGGTGGCGGGAGGGATCTCCTACGAGCAGTACTTC.

The V and J genes are TRBV7-3 and TRBJ2-6; no clear D. CDR1 SGHTA and CDR2 FQGTGA come from the germline V gene. This CDR3 region has 15 residues. V was trimmed by 1 base and J by 4 bases, leaving 8 bases between them. The CDR3 sequence: CASSLNLGGANVLTF. The CDR3 nucleotides are TGTGCCAGCAGCTTAAACCTTGGAGGGGCCAACGTCCTGACTTTC.

This sequence joins TRBV28 and TRBJ2-1; D not certain. There are 11 residues in the CDR3. CDR1 is MDHEN and CDR2 is SYDVKM in the germline V gene. V lost 6 bases to trimming and J lost 10 bases, with 10 bases between them. CDR3 in amino acids: CASRDALEQFF. Written as DNA, the CDR3 is TGTGCCAGCAGGGACGCATTGGAGCAGTTCTTC. The entire variable domain, with the rest obtained from reference TRBV28 and TRBJ2-1, is as follows: DVKVTQSSRYLVKRTGEKVFLECVQDMDHENMFWYRQDPGLGLRLIYFSYDVKMKEKGDIPEGYSVSREKKERFSLILESASTNQTSMYLCASRDALEQFFGPGTRLTVL.

The rearrangement joins TRBV30 to TRBJ2-3; D gene ambiguous. Trimming stripped 0 bases from V and 3 bases from J, with 19 bases between. The CDR3 covers 17 residues. Germline V lookup: CDR1 GTSNPN, CDR2 SVGIG (reference sequence). The CDR3 DNA is TGTGCCTGGAGTGTAAAGGGTGCGGCCGTTAAAACAGATACGCAGTATTTT. This encodes CAWSVKGAAVKTDTQYF. Combining the CDR3 with reference TRBV30 and TRBJ2-3 gives the whole variable domain SQTIHQWPATLVQPVGSPLSLECTVEGTSNPNLYWYRQAAGRGLQLLFYSVGIGQISSEVPQNLSASRPQDRQFILSSKKLLLSDSGFYLCAWSVKGAAVKTDTQYFGPGTRLTVL.